Only a few counts were recorded for the clone carrying this T cell receptor beta chain. Per the authors' pipeline: Estimation of nucleated cell counts relied on the amplification of reference gene primers. Only in-frame clones appear in the TCRdb table, and some are missing; sequencing was by immunoSEQ multiplex PCR. That table supplies the V and J calls and clone size; D and trimming were determined from the DNA. The profile shows 250,000 to 300,000 clones, around 86% of them singletons. The data originate from a study of blood T cell repertoires in COVID-19. As for the study in general: Some COVID-19 samples were acute and others convalescent; all came from the United States, Italy and Spain. The analysed material was cDNA or gDNA that came from T cells, B-cell-depleted T cells, or PBMCs.

Deletions cut 4 bases from V and 2 bases from J, with 13 bases between. Per germline, CDR1 MNHEY and CDR2 SVGAGI. The CDR3 is 15 residues long. Enrollees, about 18 to 95 years old, lived in around 23 US areas. The chain is built from TRBV6-5 and TRBJ2-3; TRBD1 is a possible D gene (5 bases). The TCR originated in a woman between 40 and 50 years old who had recovered from COVID-19. Material: PBMCs or T cells enriched from blood (not recorded which). DNA of the CDR3: TGTGCCAGCAGTTTTCAGGGTCTCTTCACAGATACGCAGTATTTT. Translated, it gives CASSFQGLFTDTQYF.